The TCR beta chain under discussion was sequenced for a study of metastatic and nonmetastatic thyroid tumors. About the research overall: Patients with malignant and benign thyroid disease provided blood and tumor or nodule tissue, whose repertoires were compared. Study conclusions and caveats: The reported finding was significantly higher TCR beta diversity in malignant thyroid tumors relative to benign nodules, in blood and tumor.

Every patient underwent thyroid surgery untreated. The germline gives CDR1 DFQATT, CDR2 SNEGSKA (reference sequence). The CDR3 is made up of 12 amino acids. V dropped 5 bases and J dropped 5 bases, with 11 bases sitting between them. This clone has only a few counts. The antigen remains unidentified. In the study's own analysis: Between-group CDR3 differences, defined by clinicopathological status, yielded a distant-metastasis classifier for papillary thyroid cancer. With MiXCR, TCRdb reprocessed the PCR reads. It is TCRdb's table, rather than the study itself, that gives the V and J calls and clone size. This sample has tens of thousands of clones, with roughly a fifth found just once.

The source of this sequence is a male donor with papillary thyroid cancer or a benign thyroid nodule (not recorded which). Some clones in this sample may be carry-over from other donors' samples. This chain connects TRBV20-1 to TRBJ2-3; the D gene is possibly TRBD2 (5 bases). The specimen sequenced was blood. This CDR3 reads CSAGGLGDTQYF. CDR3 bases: TGCAGTGCTGGAGGACTGGGAGATACGCAGTATTTT.